This T cell receptor beta chain stems from a study of cytotoxic CD8 clonotypes in ibrutinib-treated CLL. About the study: Among the patients, 11 presented as relapsed/refractory and around 15 as treatment-naive; around 17 showed unmutated IGHV. Samples showed on average about 260,000 productive templates and 94,082 productive rearrangements. Study outcomes and limitations: Clonality increased with ibrutinib response but returned toward baseline at progression.

As concerns this clone: Its antigen is as yet unknown.

Depth targeted 1 in 200,000 to 1 in 1 million T cells, averaging 10x coverage per clonotype. Method: immunoSEQ multiplex PCR; TCRdb's copy keeps in-frame clones and lacks some. The repertoire includes about 300,000 clones, around 77% of them detected once, and 5.6% sits in the top ten. The CDR3 contains 13 residues. Germline CDR1 MDHEN, CDR2 SYDVKM. V was clipped by 3 bases and J by 9 bases, with 12 bases between them. Sequenced material: PBMCs, taken at disease progression, from a patient treated with ibrutinib. The TCR sequence derives from a human donor with chronic lymphocytic leukemia. V usage is TRBV28 and J usage is TRBJ1-5; D is undetermined. CDR3 protein: CASSLEGPRPQHF. The CDR3 bases are TGTGCCAGCAGTTTGGAAGGACCACGGCCCCAGCATTTT.